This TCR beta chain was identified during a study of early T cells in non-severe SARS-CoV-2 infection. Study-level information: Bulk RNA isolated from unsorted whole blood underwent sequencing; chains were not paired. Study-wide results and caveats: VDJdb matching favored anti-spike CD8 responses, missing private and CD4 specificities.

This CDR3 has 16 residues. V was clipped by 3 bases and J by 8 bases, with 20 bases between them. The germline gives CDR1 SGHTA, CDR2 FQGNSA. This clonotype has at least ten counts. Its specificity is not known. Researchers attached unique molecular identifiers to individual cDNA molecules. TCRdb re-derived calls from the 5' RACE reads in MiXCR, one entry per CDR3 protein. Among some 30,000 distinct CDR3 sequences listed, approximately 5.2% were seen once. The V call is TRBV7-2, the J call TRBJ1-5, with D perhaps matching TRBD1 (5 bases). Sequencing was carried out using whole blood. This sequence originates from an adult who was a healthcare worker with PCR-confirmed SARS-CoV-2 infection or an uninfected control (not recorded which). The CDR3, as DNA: TGTGCCAGCAGCTTTGACGGGACCATCCCTTGGGAGCCCCAGCATTTT. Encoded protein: CASSFDGTIPWEPQHF.